This T cell receptor (beta chain) was observed in a study of blood T cell repertoires in COVID-19. The wider study: Sample material is recorded as cDNA or gDNA derived from T cells, B-cell-depleted T cells, or PBMCs.

The CDR3 runs 15 residues. The trim removed 6 bases at V and 3 bases at J, leaving 8 bases unmatched. Germline V gives CDR1 SGHVS, CDR2 FNYEAQ. The method was immunoSEQ multiplex PCR; TCRdb's version includes in-frame clones alone and lacks a portion of them. Here the sample spans fewer than 300,000 clones, roughly 84% being singletons. Sequencing was performed on peripheral blood. The sequence came from a woman between 18 and 29 years old with acute or convalescent COVID-19. The chain employs TRBV7-6 and TRBJ2-7, with 10 bases identical to TRBD1. The CDR3 sequence: CASSLTGTGVYEQYF. In DNA form, the CDR3 reads TGTGCCAGCAGTCTTACCGGGACAGGGGTCTACGAGCAGTACTTC.